The 15 T cell receptor beta chains presented below share a single source sample, sequenced in a study of T cell repertoires in cytomegalovirus infection. One entry per CDR3 protein results from TCRdb running MiXCR on the reads. Among hundreds of thousands of distinct CDR3 sequences, around 35% were seen once, and the ten largest hold about 20%. No antigen is known for these receptors. This material consisted of cultured PBMCs, taken from culture after CMV antigen stimulation. Receptor source: a human donor in good health (CMV status not recorded). Some clones in this sample may be carry-over from other donors' samples.

The DNA for the CDR3 is TGCGCCAGCAGCCAAGTTGGGACTAGCGATGAGACCCAGTACTTC. It encodes CASSQVGTSDETQYF. The chain links TRBV4-1 to TRBJ2-5; 10 bases map to TRBD2. Trimming removed 1 base from V and 5 bases from J; junction bases left unmatched: 4. The CDR3 is made up of 15 amino acids. Germline CDR1 and CDR2: MGHRA and YSYEKL.

J is TRBJ2-2 and V is TRBV7-2; D uncertain. Between the trimmed V and J ends, which lost 4 bases and 4 bases, there was a span of 10 bases. Per germline, CDR1 SGHTA and CDR2 FQGNSA. The CDR3 spans 14 residues. The CDR3 DNA is TGTGCCAGCAGCTCGGTTTTGGGCACCGGGGAGCTGTTTTTT. Translating it yields CASSSVLGTGELFF.

This clonotype turned up a few times. The CDR3 sequence is CSVPGDYEQYF. The CDR3 bases are TGCAGCGTCCCAGGAGACTACGAGCAGTACTTC. The chain employs TRBV29-1 and TRBJ2-7; the D is unclear. Trimming stripped 6 bases from V and 3 bases from J, with 9 bases between. The germline gives CDR1 SQVTM, CDR2 ANQGSEA. This CDR3 has 11 amino acids.

The V call is TRBV4-3, the J call TRBJ2-6, with D perhaps TRBD2 (6 bases). Germline V gives CDR1 LGHNA, CDR2 YSLEER. Trimming stripped 4 bases from V and 3 bases from J, with 10 bases between. This CDR3 spans 15 amino acids. The CDR3 DNA is TGCGCCAGCAGCCCCCGGGACTTTGGGGCCAACGTCCTGACTTTC. Translating gives CASSPRDFGANVLTF.

The chain uses TRBV27 and TRBJ2-1; TRBD1 matches 11 bases. CDR3 length equals 13 residues. V lost 7 bases, J lost 15 bases, and 11 bases stayed unmatched. The germline CDR1 and CDR2 sequences are MNHEY and SMNVEV (reference sequence). CDR3 sequence (DNA): TGTGCCAGCACCCCCGGGACAGGGGGGCTCGCGTTCTTC. Protein product: CASTPGTGGLAFF.

The table lists this clonotype with a few counts. The chain couples TRBV4-1 to TRBJ2-3, with TRBD2 identical over 7 bases. Germline trimming cut 4 bases from V and 0 bases from J; bases unmatched to any gene: 7. Germline values: CDR1 MGHRA, CDR2 YSYEKL. The CDR3 has 16 residues. CDR3 residues: CASSLTGGASTDTQYF. In DNA form, the CDR3 reads TGCGCCAGCAGCCTAACGGGGGGAGCTAGCACAGATACGCAGTATTTT.

The chain employs TRBV7-2 and TRBJ1-4, with 9 bases identical to TRBD1. The CDR3 sequence is 15 residues long. Trimming at V came to 5 bases and at J to 8 bases, leaving 9 bases not matched to a gene. Germline-derived CDR1 and CDR2 are SGHTA and FQGNSA. The CDR3 is CASSPHRGLGEKLFF. The CDR3 region has the DNA TGTGCCAGCAGCCCTCACAGGGGGCTCGGGGAAAAACTGTTTTTT.

This clonotype has more than one count but fewer than ten. V usage is TRBV5-4 and J usage is TRBJ2-3, with D hard to call. This CDR3 spans 13 amino acids. CDR1 and CDR2 from the germline V gene are SGHNT and YYREEE (reference sequence). Deletions cut 4 bases from V and 4 bases from J, with 10 bases between. CDR3 loop: CASSAFLSDTQYF. The CDR3 DNA follows: TGTGCCAGCAGCGCCTTCCTCTCAGATACGCAGTATTTT.

The V call is TRBV12-3 or TRBV12-4, the J call TRBJ2-1, with D uncertain. Trimming took 2 bases from V and 1 from J, leaving 12 bases between them. The CDR3 is 16 amino acids. This CDR3 reads CASSLKVGLSYNEQFF. Written as DNA, the CDR3 is TGTGCCAGCAGTTTAAAGGTTGGTCTATCCTACAATGAGCAGTTCTTC.

The chain joins TRBV7-6 to TRBJ1-2, with D perhaps TRBD1 (6 bases). Germline CDR1 and CDR2: SGHVS and FNYEAQ. The V end lost 5 bases, the J end lost 3 bases, and 19 bases lay between the germline ends. The CDR3 sequence is 16 residues long. This CDR3 is CASSPGWGRIDYGYTF. The CDR3 DNA sequence: TGTGCCAGCAGCCCCGGGTGGGGGCGGATCGACTATGGCTACACCTTC.

The chain is built from TRBV9 and TRBJ2-1, with 12 nucleotides matching TRBD2. The CDR3 consists of 15 residues. The ends lost 7 bases at V and 9 bases at J; junction bases unmatched: 11. CDR1 and CDR2 from the germline V gene are SGDLS and YYNGEE. The CDR3 coding sequence is TGTGCCAGCGAGGCCTCTAGCGGGGGGGCCGGTGAGCAGTTCTTC. Its translation: CASEASSGGAGEQFF.

In its sample, this clonotype was seen a few times. V and J are TRBV5-6 and TRBJ1-1; a possible D gene is TRBD1 (5 bases). The CDR3 spans 16 residues. Germline CDR1 and CDR2: SGHDT and YYEEEE. V lost 4 bases to trimming and J lost 3 bases, with 19 bases between them. The CDR3 spells CASSPTGSIGDTEAFF. DNA of the CDR3: TGTGCCAGCAGCCCCACCGGGTCTATAGGGGACACTGAAGCTTTCTTT.

This clonotype was seen a handful of times. J is TRBJ2-7 and V is TRBV20-1; 7 positions match TRBD1. V was clipped by 5 bases and J by 2 bases; unmatched bases: 9. The CDR3 spans 14 residues. The germline CDR1 and CDR2 sequences are DFQATT and SNEGSKA (reference sequence). The CDR3 protein is CSALRTGVPYEQYF. The CDR3 DNA follows: TGCAGTGCTTTGAGGACAGGCGTACCCTACGAGCAGTACTTC.

The CDR3 reads CASSEIQAGVWLETQYF. The CDR3 coding sequence is TGTGCCAGCAGTGAAATACAGGCCGGCGTTTGGCTGGAGACCCAGTACTTC. This chain connects TRBV6-1 to TRBJ2-5; weak D call: TRBD1 (5 bases). Germline lookup yields CDR1 MNHNS and CDR2 SASEGT. The length of the CDR3 is 17 residues. Trimming shortened V by 2 bases and J by 5 bases, and 21 bases separated the two germline ends.

The chain is built from TRBV2 and TRBJ2-1; 14 bases are a match to TRBD2. The CDR3 consists of 15 residues. Germline V CDR1 and CDR2: SNHLY, FYNNEI. The junction had 10 bases not matched to a gene; V was cut back by 8 bases and J by 10 bases. DNA of the CDR3: TGTGCCAGCGGAACCGGGACTAGCGGGAGATGGGAGCAGTTCTTC. It translates to CASGTGTSGRWEQFF.